Each of the 32 T cell receptor beta chains below was sequenced from the same sample in a study of T cells after somatic rescue of genetic block. Sequencing was performed with immunoSEQ multiplex PCR; in TCRdb, only in-frame clones are kept and a portion is missing. The table shows tens of thousands of clones, with around 92% occurring only once. The specimen was peripheral blood mononuclear cells (PBMCs). The receptors here all came from a man aged 40-50 years.

The rearrangement uses TRBV6-1 and TRBJ2-6, with no clear D. The CDR3 consists of 14 residues. CDR1 and CDR2 from the germline V gene are MNHNS and SASEGT. V gave up 7 bases and J gave up 0 bases, with 7 bases separating them. The CDR3 loop is CASTGSSGANVLTF. The CDR3 DNA reads TGTGCCAGCACGGGTAGCTCTGGGGCCAACGTCCTGACTTTC.

The sample holds one count of this clone. The chain joins TRBV5-5 to TRBJ2-3; TRBD2 aligns across 13 bases. With 3 bases clipped from V and 1 base from J, the junction kept 8 bases outside the gene matches. The CDR3 is made up of 18 amino acids. Germline values: CDR1 SGHKS, CDR2 YYEKEE (reference sequence). In DNA, the CDR3 is TGTGCCAGCAGCTGGAGGGGACTAGCGGGACGGCGCACAGATACGCAGTATTTT. Its translation: CASSWRGLAGRRTDTQYF.

The V gene is TRBV5-1, the J gene TRBJ1-6; D is possibly TRBD1 (5 bases). Germline V CDR1 and CDR2: SGHRS, YFSETQ. The CDR3 covers 15 residues. V shed 0 bases and J shed 14 bases, with 18 bases lying between them. CDR3 in DNA: TGCGCCAGCAGCTTGGACCCGGGGGGAGGTAGCACCCTCCACTTT. Amino acids: CASSLDPGGGSTLHF.

The CDR3 region has the DNA TGCGCCAGACCGGCGTTCGGGGAGCTGTTTTTT. Its protein product is CARPAFGELFF. The chain is built from TRBV23-1 and TRBJ2-2; no firm D call. TRBV23-1 is recorded as an ORF, its role being uncertain. V was cut by 9 bases and J by 7 bases, with 9 bases left in between. The CDR3 is made up of 11 amino acids.

The rearrangement joins TRBV7-9 to TRBJ2-3; 7 positions agree with TRBD2. Germline CDR1 SEHNR, CDR2 FQNEAQ (reference sequence). J gave up 1 base and V 4 bases, and 11 bases lay outside the gene matches. The CDR3 consists of 17 residues. DNA for the CDR3: TGTGCCAGCAGCTACCAGCGGGGCCCCCTTGGCACAGATACGCAGTATTTT. This gives the protein CASSYQRGPLGTDTQYF.

The rearrangement joins TRBV5-4 to TRBJ2-4, with D possibly being TRBD1 or TRBD2 (6 bases each). Per germline, CDR1 SGHNT and CDR2 YYREEE (reference sequence). The V end lost 1 base, the J end lost 7 bases, and 21 bases lay between the germline ends. The CDR3 sequence is 17 residues long. The CDR3 is CASSLFGGRGMGNIQYF. CDR3 in DNA: TGTGCCAGCAGCTTGTTCGGGGGCAGGGGAATGGGCAACATTCAGTACTTC.

This clone occurred once. CDR3 sequence (DNA): TGTGCCAGCAGCGTAGGAGGCGGGGAAAGCTACGAGCAGTACTTC. Its translation is CASSVGGGESYEQYF. The rearrangement joins TRBV9 to TRBJ2-7, with D perhaps TRBD2 (6 bases). Trimming took 0 bases from V and 3 from J, leaving 13 bases between them. The CDR3 length is 15 residues. CDR1 is SGDLS, CDR2 YYNGEE, per germline. Full variable domain (outside the CDR3, taken from reference TRBV9 and TRBJ2-7): DSGVTQTPKHLITATGQRVTLRCSPRSGDLSVYWYQQSLDQGLQFLIQYYNGEERAKGNILERFSAQQFPDLHSELNLSSLELGDSALYFCASSVGGGESYEQYFGPGTRLTVT.

The V and J genes are TRBV6-1 and TRBJ1-6, with no clear D. Germline V gene lookup returns CDR1 MNHNS and CDR2 SASEGT. CDR3 length: 12 amino acids. Trimming stripped 6 bases from V and 7 bases from J, with 7 bases between. This CDR3 is CASRTFNSPLHF. For the CDR3, the DNA is TGTGCCAGCAGGACCTTCAATTCACCCCTCCACTTT.

This rearrangement joins TRBV10-3 to TRBJ2-7, with D perhaps matching TRBD2 (6 bases). V lost 6 bases and J lost 0, with 12 bases in between. The CDR3 loop spans 14 amino acids. Germline V gene sequence: CDR1 ENHRY, CDR2 SYGVKD. In nucleotides, the CDR3 is TGTGCCATCAGCCCGGGACTTAGCTCCTACGAGCAGTACTTC. It codes for CAISPGLSSYEQYF.

The gene calls are TRBV27 and TRBJ2-6, with TRBD1 matching over 9 bases. The CDR3 has 17 residues. V lost 0 bases, J lost 12 bases, and 12 bases stayed unmatched. Germline CDR1 and CDR2: MNHEY and SMNVEV (reference sequence). The CDR3 protein is CASSLSIRLPGQGVLTF. The DNA of the CDR3 is TGTGCCAGCAGTTTATCGATAAGACTCCCGGGACAGGGCGTCCTGACTTTC.

The J gene is TRBJ1-5, the V gene TRBV9; no definite D call. This CDR3 contains 14 residues. Looked up from germline, CDR1 is SGDLS and CDR2 is YYNGEE. V was clipped by 9 bases and J by 9 bases, with 22 bases between them. CDR3 residues: CAIPNSSVKGPQHF. CDR3 coding DNA: TGTGCCATCCCGAACAGCAGCGTCAAAGGGCCCCAGCATTTT.

The genes are TRBV4-3 and TRBJ2-1; either TRBD1 or TRBD2 may supply D (5 bases each). Germline loops: CDR1 LGHNA, CDR2 YSLEER. This CDR3 spans 16 amino acids. V lost 3 bases and J 4 bases, leaving 16 bases between the germline ends. The CDR3 DNA sequence: TGCGCCAGCAGCCAGGACCGGGACCTTTCTTACAATGAGCAGTTCTTC. Translated: CASSQDRDLSYNEQFF.

The CDR3: CASSQDGVLGVYEQYF. Here the CDR3 DNA reads TGTGCCAGCAGCCAAGATGGAGTTCTAGGAGTATACGAGCAGTACTTC. The J gene is TRBJ2-7, the V gene TRBV14, with D uncertain. The CDR3 consists of 16 residues. Trimming removed 0 bases from V and 4 bases from J, with 16 bases in between. Germline CDR1 and CDR2: SGHDN and FVKESK.

This clone was detected a few times. The J gene is TRBJ1-5, the V gene TRBV16; D possibly corresponds to TRBD1 (5 bases). The V end lost 0 bases, the J end lost 6 bases, and 9 bases lay between the germline ends. Germline V gene lookup returns CDR1 KGHSY and CDR2 FQNENV. The CDR3 is 14 amino acids. CDR3 amino acids: CASSQSVGTQPQHF. The DNA of the CDR3 is TGTGCCAGCAGCCAATCGGTAGGGACTCAGCCCCAGCATTTT.

The genes are TRBV19 and TRBJ2-7; 8 bases map to TRBD2. Unmatched junction bases numbered 10, after V lost 6 bases and J lost 6 bases. CDR3 length: 14 amino acids. Looked up from germline, CDR1 is LNHDA and CDR2 is SQIVND (reference sequence). Here the CDR3 reads CASSIVSGGSEQYF. The CDR3 coding sequence is TGTGCCAGTAGCATCGTATCGGGAGGGTCCGAGCAGTACTTC.

The V and J genes are TRBV7-2 and TRBJ2-1; possible D gene TRBD1, 6 bases. Germline CDR1 is SGHTA and CDR2 is FQGNSA. The V gene lost 5 bases and the J gene lost 8 bases, with 16 bases spanning the gap. This CDR3 has 14 residues. CDR3 residues: CASSPGSRGDEQFF. CDR3 coding DNA: TGTGCCAGCAGCCCGGGAAGCAGGGGAGATGAGCAGTTCTTC. Together with reference TRBV7-2 and TRBJ2-1, the CDR3 gives the full variable domain: GAGVSQSPSNKVTEKGKDVELRCDPISGHTALYWYRQSLGQGLEFLIYFQGNSAPDKSGLPSDRFSAERTGGSVSTLTIQRTQQEDSAVYLCASSPGSRGDEQFFGPGTRLTVL.

The CDR3 loop is CASSLVMGRPDTIYF. CDR3 in DNA: TGCGCCAGCAGCTTGGTCATGGGCAGACCGGACACCATATATTTT. The genes are TRBV5-1 and TRBJ1-3; D remains ambiguous. This CDR3 comprises 15 residues. In germline, CDR1 is SGHRS, CDR2 YFSETQ. V gave up 0 bases and J gave up 8 bases, with 15 bases separating them.

V is TRBV6-1 and J is TRBJ1-5; tentative D call: TRBD1 (6 bases). This CDR3 contains 15 residues. V was trimmed by 6 bases and J by 1 base, leaving 13 bases between them. Germline CDR1 is MNHNS and CDR2 is SASEGT. CDR3 region: CASRGARSSNQPQHF. CDR3 nucleotide sequence: TGTGCCAGCAGGGGGGCCAGGTCGAGCAATCAGCCCCAGCATTTT.

The V and J genes are TRBV5-4 and TRBJ2-5, with 12 bases lining up with TRBD2. The CDR3 extends over 16 amino acids. Germline-derived CDR1 and CDR2 are SGHNT and YYREEE (reference sequence). V shed 4 bases and J 5 bases; nucleotides not matched to a gene: 9. CDR3: CASSPPSGGAFETQYF. The CDR3 coding sequence is TGTGCCAGCAGCCCCCCTAGCGGGGGGGCCTTTGAGACCCAGTACTTC. The complete variable domain, with remaining parts taken from reference TRBV5-4 and TRBJ2-5, reads ETGVTQSPTHLIKTRGQQVTLRCSSQSGHNTVSWYQQALGQGPQFIFQYYREEENGRGNFPPRFSGLQFPNYSSELNVNALELDDSALYLCASSPPSGGAFETQYFGPGTRLLVL.

The rearrangement joins TRBV2 to TRBJ2-5; D may be TRBD2 (5 bases). This CDR3 contains 14 residues. Trimming cost V 7 bases and J 5 bases, with 17 bases left between them. The germline V gene has CDR1 SNHLY and CDR2 FYNNEI. For the CDR3, the DNA is TGTGCCAGCACCCGAGAATCGGGGAAGGAGACCCAGTACTTC. This translates into CASTRESGKETQYF.

This chain uses TRBV11-2 with TRBJ2-2; possibly TRBD2 for D (5 bases). Trimming cost V 3 bases and J 7 bases, with 9 bases left between them. The CDR3 has 13 amino acids. CDR1 and CDR2 (germline): SGHAT, FQNNGV. The CDR3 coding sequence is TGTGCCAGCAGCTTGCGTCGGGGCGGGGAGCTGTTTTTT. It yields the protein CASSLRRGGELFF.

The chain carries TRBV19 and TRBJ2-5; D uncertain. V lost 5 bases and J lost 2, with 9 bases in between. Germline lookup yields CDR1 LNHDA and CDR2 SQIVND (reference sequence). This CDR3 region has 13 residues. DNA for the CDR3: TGTGCCAGTAGTTCATCCGGGCAAGAGACCCAGTACTTC. Protein: CASSSSGQETQYF. The full variable domain, rest sourced from reference TRBV19 and TRBJ2-5, is DGGITQSPKYLFRKEGQNVTLSCEQNLNHDAMYWYRQDPGQGLRLIYYSQIVNDFQKGDIAEGYSVSREKKESFPLTVTSAQKNPTAFYLCASSSSGQETQYFGPGTRLLVL.

J is TRBJ1-3 and V is TRBV30; D gene uncertain. This CDR3 is built from 15 residues. The germline V gene encodes CDR1 GTSNPN and CDR2 SVGIG (reference sequence). V lost 5 bases and J lost 0, with 14 bases in between. CDR3 protein: CAWHLPRFSGNTIYF. In DNA form, the CDR3 reads TGTGCCTGGCACCTCCCCCGGTTCTCTGGAAACACCATATATTTT.

The rearrangement uses TRBV7-9 and TRBJ2-7; weak D call: TRBD1 (5 bases). Germline lookup yields CDR1 SEHNR and CDR2 FQNEAQ (reference sequence). The CDR3 consists of 15 residues. Trimming cost V 6 bases and J 0 bases, with 15 bases left between them. CDR3 sequence reads: CASRPEGAPSYEQYF. The CDR3 DNA reads as TGTGCCAGCAGGCCAGAAGGGGCCCCCTCCTACGAGCAGTACTTC.

The chain recombines TRBV27 with TRBJ2-3; TRBD2 agrees at 11 bases. Germline loops: CDR1 MNHEY, CDR2 SMNVEV (reference sequence). Trimming removed 5 bases from V and 3 bases from J; junction bases left unmatched: 4. The CDR3 runs 15 residues. Here the CDR3 DNA reads TGTGCCAGCAGTCTACGGACTAGCGGGACAGATACGCAGTATTTT. Amino acids: CASSLRTSGTDTQYF.

With regard to this clone: Compared with germline, one end of the junction differs, possibly owing to a read error. Other nucleotide sequences in the sample specify the same CDR3. V gene TRBV5-8 combines with J gene TRBJ1-1, with a possible D match to TRBD1 (6 bases). The length of the CDR3 is 13 residues. The germline CDR1 and CDR2 sequences are SGHTS and YDEGEE. CDR3 sequence: CASSFGGHLEAFF. In DNA form, the CDR3 reads TGCGCCAGCAGCTTTGGGGGACACCTCGAAGCTTTCTTT.

The V and J genes are TRBV19 and TRBJ1-1, with unresolved D. Germline V gene sequence: CDR1 LNHDA, CDR2 SQIVND (reference sequence). This CDR3 comprises 15 residues. The germline V and J ends were trimmed by 3 bases and 6 bases, with 17 bases remaining between them. The CDR3, as DNA: TGTGCCAGTAGTATCAAGGGAGGGCAGGCGCCTGAAGCTTTCTTT. Translating it yields CASSIKGGQAPEAFF.

This chain connects TRBV5-6 to TRBJ2-7; tentative D call: TRBD1 (6 bases). Looked up from germline, CDR1 is SGHDT and CDR2 is YYEEEE. The CDR3 is made up of 14 amino acids. The V end was cut by 5 bases, the J end by 2 bases, with 14 bases between. This CDR3 is CASSTPGQTYEQYF. The CDR3 nucleotides read TGTGCCAGCAGTACCCCGGGACAAACCTACGAGCAGTACTTC.

This chain uses TRBV27 with TRBJ2-1, with 8 bases aligning to TRBD2. V lost 3 bases, J lost 15 bases, and 7 bases stayed unmatched. The CDR3 loop spans 12 amino acids. Germline V gene sequence: CDR1 MNHEY, CDR2 SMNVEV (reference sequence). DNA of the CDR3: TGTGCCAGCAGTTTTTCGGGGCGGGAGGCGTTCTTC. This translates into CASSFSGREAFF.

The chain is built from TRBV7-2 and TRBJ2-5, with D perhaps matching TRBD2 (6 bases). V was shortened by 4 bases and J by 7 bases, with 13 bases between the two germline ends. The CDR3 is made up of 13 amino acids. Germline V gene sequence: CDR1 SGHTA, CDR2 FQGNSA. CDR3 loop: CASSWDSPGTQYF. In nucleotides, the CDR3 is TGTGCCAGCAGCTGGGACTCCCCAGGGACCCAGTACTTC.

This chain connects TRBV28 to TRBJ2-3, with 8 nucleotides matching TRBD2. The CDR3 consists of 19 residues. Germline lookup yields CDR1 MDHEN and CDR2 SYDVKM. V lost 3 bases and J lost 0; bases outside the gene matches: 14. CDR3 nucleotide sequence: TGTGCCAGCAGTTTCCCCAGCGGGAGATCCCTTCTTAGCACAGATACGCAGTATTTT. This gives the protein CASSFPSGRSLLSTDTQYF.

The V call is TRBV2, the J call TRBJ2-5; possibly TRBD2 for D (6 bases). The germline CDR1 and CDR2 sequences are SNHLY and FYNNEI. With 4 bases removed from V and 5 bases from J, the gap between germline ends came to 14 bases. The CDR3 runs 14 residues. The CDR3 reads CASSARWEAETQYF. CDR3 nucleotide sequence: TGTGCCAGCAGTGCGAGGTGGGAGGCGGAGACCCAGTACTTC.